This passage covers 24 T cell receptor beta chains from one sample sequenced in a study of T cells in women clearing cervical HPV infection. Sequencing used immunoSEQ multiplex PCR; TCRdb keeps in-frame clones, though not all of them. Reported are some 20,000 clones; the ten largest clones contain around 5.2%. Sequencing used blood buffy coat. These receptors all come from a woman aged 18 to 75 with a cervical HPV16 infection that either progressed to CIN3+ or cleared (not recorded which).

About this clone: The read stops 3 residues short of the end of the CDR3; the missing end is completed from the germline J gene. V usage is TRBV9 and J usage is TRBJ1-4; weak D call: TRBD1 (6 bases). The V and J ends lost 0 bases and 8 bases respectively, with 14 bases between them. The length of the CDR3 is 15 residues. CDR1 and CDR2 (germline): SGDLS, YYNGEE. The part of the CDR3 DNA that was read is TGTGCCAGCAGCGTAGCAGCAGGGGCGAGAGAAAAA. This encodes CASSVAAGAREK. Given in full, the CDR3 is CASSVAAGAREKLFF.

A note on this clone: The DNA ends 3 residues before the CDR3 does, and the rest of the CDR3 is filled in from the germline J gene. The J gene is TRBJ2-2, the V gene TRBV20-1; TRBD2 might be the D (5 bases). The CDR3 spans 11 residues. Germline CDR1 DFQATT, CDR2 SNEGSKA (reference sequence). The CDR3 spells CSAQSGEKLFF. The part of the CDR3 DNA that was read is TGCAGTGCTCAGAGCGGAGAAAAG.

A note on this clone: The missing CDR3 end, 3 residues past where the read stops, is filled in from the germline J gene. The chain employs TRBV20-1 and TRBJ2-3; a weak D match, TRBD1 (5 bases). Trimming pared 2 bases from V and 0 bases from J, leaving 9 bases between. Germline lookup yields CDR1 DFQATT and CDR2 SNEGSKA (reference sequence). The CDR3 contains 14 residues. Partial CDR3 DNA: TGCAGTGCTAGACCGTGGGGCAGCACAGATACG. The encoded protein is CSARPWGSTDT. The CDR3, in full, reads CSARPWGSTDTQYF.

A note on this clone: The missing CDR3 end, 3 residues past where the read stops, is filled in from the germline J gene. This chain connects TRBV5-4 to TRBJ2-7, with TRBD2 identical over 10 bases. Unmatched junction bases numbered 6, after V lost 3 bases and J lost 3 bases. Germline values: CDR1 SGHNT, CDR2 YYREEE (reference sequence). The CDR3 is made up of 15 amino acids. Partial CDR3 DNA: TGTGCCAGCAGCTCACCCGGGACTAGCGTCTACGAG. This gives the protein CASSSPGTSVYE. In full, the CDR3 reads CASSSPGTSVYEQYF. Variable domain in full (rest from reference TRBV5-4 and TRBJ2-7): ETGVTQSPTHLIKTRGQQVTLRCSSQSGHNTVSWYQQALGQGPQFIFQYYREEENGRGNFPPRFSGLQFPNYSSELNVNALELDDSALYLCASSSPGTSVYEQYFGPGTRLTVT.

Comment on this clone: Read sequence stops 3 residues before the CDR3 end, and the germline J gene provides the missing end. The rearrangement links TRBV18 to TRBJ2-5; 8 nucleotides match TRBD1. After removal of 1 base from V and 1 base from J, the junction contained 2 bases not matched to a gene. This CDR3 is built from 15 residues. Germline CDR1 is KGHSH and CDR2 is LQKENI. CDR3 DNA, as far as it was read: TGTGCCAGCTCACCACTTGGGACAGGCCAAGAGACC. As protein: CASSPLGTGQET. The complete CDR3 sequence is CASSPLGTGQETQYF. Variable domain in full (rest from reference TRBV18 and TRBJ2-5): NAGVMQNPRHLVRRRGQEARLRCSPMKGHSHVYWYRQLPEEGLKFMVYLQKENIIDESGMPKERFSAEFPKEGPSILRIQQVVRGDSAAYFCASSPLGTGQETQYFGPGTRLLVL.

A word on this clone: With the read ending 3 residues before the CDR3 end, the germline J gene is used to fill in that end. V usage is TRBV3-1 (or the pseudogene TRBV3-2) and J usage is TRBJ2-3; 12 positions agree with TRBD2. This CDR3 comprises 15 residues. J lost 3 bases, V lost 6 bases, and 4 bases had no gene match. Germline assignment: CDR1 LGHDT and CDR2 YNNKEL (reference sequence). The CDR3 DNA, read in part, is TGTGCCAGCAGGCTGACTAGCGGGGGTACAGATACG. Amino acids: CASRLTSGGTDT. The full CDR3 is CASRLTSGGTDTQYF.

A remark on this clone: The read ends 3 residues early relative to the CDR3; the germline J gene fills the gap. This rearrangement joins TRBV28 to TRBJ2-1; 13 bases are a match to TRBD2. The CDR3 spans 18 residues. Germline CDR1 and CDR2: MDHEN and SYDVKM. The J segment lost 4 bases and the V segment lost 1 base, leaving 7 bases of the junction unmatched. The CDR3 sequence is CASSLFRTSGGAYNEQFF. Incomplete CDR3 DNA: TGTGCCAGCAGTTTATTCCGGACTAGCGGGGGTGCTTACAATGAG. The whole variable domain, filled in from reference TRBV28 and TRBJ2-1, reads DVKVTQSSRYLVKRTGEKVFLECVQDMDHENMFWYRQDPGLGLRLIYFSYDVKMKEKGDIPEGYSVSREKKERFSLILESASTNQTSMYLCASSLFRTSGGAYNEQFFGPGTRLTVL.

In regard to this clone: The missing CDR3 end, 3 residues past where the read stops, is filled in from the germline J gene. The V gene is TRBV2, the J gene TRBJ1-2; 7 bases agree with TRBD1. V was clipped by 7 bases and J by 0 bases; unmatched bases: 8. The CDR3 has 15 residues. Germline V gene sequence: CDR1 SNHLY, CDR2 FYNNEI. CDR3 bases read: TGTGCCAGCACCACACAGGGGCAAGCTAACTATGGC. This codes for CASTTQGQANYG. From start to end, the CDR3 is CASTTQGQANYGYTF.

Comments on this clone: The DNA ends 3 residues before the CDR3 does, and the rest of the CDR3 is filled in from the germline J gene. The J gene is TRBJ2-3, the V gene TRBV29-1, with D perhaps assigned TRBD1 or TRBD2 (7 bases each). Germline V gene data show CDR1 as SQVTM and CDR2 as ANQGSEA. The CDR3 is 16 amino acids. V lost 0 bases, J lost 3 bases, and 16 bases lay in between. The CDR3 DNA, read in part, is TGCAGCGTTGAAGACGTACGACAGGGAGGGACAGATACG. This translates into CSVEDVRQGGTDT. The full CDR3 sequence reads CSVEDVRQGGTDTQYF.

CDR3 amino acids: CASGGGTDTQYF. The sequenced part of the CDR3 DNA is TGTGCCAGTGGGGGCGGCACAGATACG. The J gene is TRBJ2-3, the V gene TRBV28; D perhaps matches TRBD1 (6 bases). The read finishes 3 residues shy of the CDR3 end, and the germline J gene is used to complete it. V was trimmed by 9 bases and J by 1 base, leaving 8 bases between them. The CDR3 has 12 amino acids. Germline values: CDR1 MDHEN, CDR2 SYDVKM.

The sequenced part of the CDR3 DNA is TGTGCCAGCAGGGACAGATCACTCTCTGGGGCCAACGTC. This gives the protein CASRDRSLSGANV. The complete CDR3 protein is CASRDRSLSGANVLTF. The V and J genes are TRBV5-4 and TRBJ2-6; tentative D call: TRBD1 (6 bases). Sequencing ends 3 residues short of the CDR3 end; the germline J gene provides the rest. Per germline, CDR1 SGHNT and CDR2 YYREEE (reference sequence). Deletions cut 5 bases from V and 0 bases from J, with 12 bases between. The CDR3 has 16 residues.

Turning to this clone: The sequence runs out 3 residues before the end of the CDR3; the remainder is reconstructed from the germline J gene. The chain couples TRBV19 to TRBJ1-4, with D unclear. The CDR3 is 14 residues long. The germline V and J ends were trimmed by 4 bases and 0 bases, with 6 bases remaining between them. Germline V gene data show CDR1 as LNHDA and CDR2 as SQIVND (reference sequence). This CDR3 is CASSTSTTNEKLFF. Incomplete CDR3 DNA: TGTGCCAGTAGTACCTCTACAACTAATGAAAAA.

Of note for this clone: The CDR3 extends 3 residues past the end of the read, so its final part is completed from the germline J gene. The chain carries TRBV29-1 and TRBJ2-1; D is possibly TRBD2 (7 bases). Deletions cut 5 bases from V and 5 bases from J, with 16 bases between. The V gene's germline CDR1 is SQVTM and CDR2 ANQGSEA. CDR3 length equals 14 residues. The sequenced CDR3 bases are TGCAGCGTTTCGGGGGGCCAACACAACAATGAG. It translates to CSVSGGQHNNE. The full CDR3 protein reads CSVSGGQHNNEQFF.

Points on this clone: With the read ending 3 residues before the CDR3 end, the germline J gene is used to fill in that end. This chain uses TRBV5-6 with TRBJ1-2; 9 nucleotides line up with TRBD1. The CDR3 loop spans 14 amino acids. Losses at the gene ends were 4 bases for V and 6 bases for J; bases not matched to a gene: 7. Germline lookup yields CDR1 SGHDT and CDR2 YYEEEE. The CDR3 bases that were read are TGTGCCAGCAGCGTATCCGGGACAGGGAATGGC. Protein product: CASSVSGTGNG. The CDR3 in full is CASSVSGTGNGYTF.

For this clone: Read sequence stops 3 residues before the CDR3 end, and the germline J gene provides the missing end. The chain links TRBV30 to TRBJ2-3; no clear D. Germline assignment: CDR1 GTSNPN and CDR2 SVGIG (reference sequence). The V end lost 3 bases, the J end lost 1 base, and 5 bases lay between the germline ends. The CDR3 loop spans 12 amino acids. The CDR3 here is CAWSQGTDTQYF. The DNA read from the CDR3 is TGTGCCTGGAGCCAGGGCACAGATACG.

Points on this clone: The read finishes 3 residues shy of the CDR3 end, and the germline J gene is used to complete it. This chain connects TRBV30 to TRBJ2-2, with TRBD1 as a possible D gene (6 bases). Germline V gives CDR1 GTSNPN, CDR2 SVGIG (reference sequence). The CDR3 runs to 11 residues. The CDR3: CAWSVGRGLFF. Partial CDR3 DNA: TGTGCCTGGAGTGTTGGCAGGGGG.

In regard to this clone: The CDR3 end lies 3 residues beyond the end of the read and is filled in from the germline J gene. The J gene is TRBJ1-1, the V gene TRBV5-6; D is unclear. The length of the CDR3 is 14 residues. The V and J ends lost 0 bases and 3 bases respectively, with 9 bases between them. CDR1 is SGHDT and CDR2 is YYEEEE in the germline V gene. The CDR3 spells CASSLGAGDTEAFF. CDR3 DNA (partial): TGTGCCAGCAGCTTGGGGGCCGGGGACACTGAA. Supplemented by reference TRBV5-6 and TRBJ1-1, the full variable domain reads DAGVTQSPTHLIKTRGQQVTLRCSPKSGHDTVSWYQQALGQGPQFIFQYYEEEERQRGNFPDRFSGHQFPNYSSELNVNALLLGDSALYLCASSLGAGDTEAFFGQGTRLTVV.

On this clone itself: The DNA ends 3 residues before the CDR3 does, and the rest of the CDR3 is filled in from the germline J gene. This chain uses TRBV6-4 with TRBJ1-6; a possible D gene is TRBD1 (5 bases). This CDR3 contains 13 residues. V was cut by 5 bases and J by 7 bases, with 9 bases left in between. CDR1 and CDR2 from the germline V gene are MRHNA and SNTAGT. The covered CDR3 bases are TGTGCCAGCAGTACAGGAGCAAATTCACCC. Translated, it gives CASSTGANSP. The CDR3 in full is CASSTGANSPLHF.

Comment on this clone: Read coverage stops 3 residues before the CDR3 terminus; the germline J gene supplies the remainder. Other DNA sequences in this specimen translate into the identical CDR3. The chain is built from TRBV7-9 and TRBJ1-4, with D possibly being TRBD1 (5 bases). The CDR3 has 14 residues. Germline V gives CDR1 SEHNR, CDR2 FQNEAQ (reference sequence). Trimming took off 5 bases at V and 6 bases at J, with 13 bases between the two ends. The CDR3 is CASSRTGGDEKLFF. CDR3 DNA (partial): TGTGCCAGCAGCCGGACGGGGGGAGATGAAAAA.

A word on this clone: The read finishes 3 residues shy of the CDR3 end, and the germline J gene is used to complete it. The V and J genes are TRBV7-9 and TRBJ1-2, with a possible D match to TRBD1 (6 bases). The CDR3 runs to 15 residues. Germline V gene lookup returns CDR1 SEHNR and CDR2 FQNEAQ (reference sequence). CDR3 DNA, as far as it was read: TGTGCCAGCAGCCCAACTAGCGGGGGCCACAATGAC. Amino acid sequence: CASSPTSGGHND. The whole CDR3 sequence is CASSPTSGGHNDYTF.

Points on this clone: The CDR3 end falls 3 residues outside the read, so it is completed with the germline J gene. The rearrangement links TRBV20-1 to TRBJ1-2; 7 bases line up with TRBD1. The V segment lost 5 bases and the J segment 2 bases; nucleotides outside the gene matches: 11. CDR3 length: 15 amino acids. The germline V gene encodes CDR1 DFQATT and CDR2 SNEGSKA (reference sequence). Partial CDR3 DNA: TGCAGTGCTTTAGGGACAGAACAAACCAACTATGGC. Protein: CSALGTEQTNYG. The whole CDR3 region reads CSALGTEQTNYGYTF.

Comments on this clone: The read ends 3 residues early relative to the CDR3; the germline J gene fills the gap. The chain employs TRBV7-9 and TRBJ2-5, with D perhaps matching TRBD1 (6 bases). The CDR3 spans 14 residues. V shed 5 bases and J shed 3 bases, with 13 bases lying between them. From germline, CDR1 is SEHNR and CDR2 FQNEAQ (reference sequence). CDR3 DNA, as far as it was read: TGTGCCAGCAGCGCACGACGGACAGAAGAGACC. Amino acid sequence: CASSARRTEET. The full CDR3 protein is CASSARRTEETQYF.

A word on this clone: The read ends 3 residues before the CDR3 terminus; that terminus is restored from the germline J gene. The V call is TRBV5-4, the J call TRBJ2-3, with 8 bases lining up with TRBD2. Germline V gene sequence: CDR1 SGHNT, CDR2 YYREEE (reference sequence). The CDR3 spans 13 residues. The junction had 4 bases not matched to a gene; V was cut back by 6 bases and J by 4 bases. The sequenced CDR3 bases are TGTGCCAGCAACAGCGGGGGCCCAGATACG. Translated: CASNSGGPDT. The full CDR3 sequence reads CASNSGGPDTQYF.

Concerning this clone itself: The read ends 3 residues shy of where the CDR3 ends; the end is completed using the germline J gene. The chain joins TRBV19 to TRBJ1-6; a weak D match, TRBD1 (5 bases). Germline V gene sequence: CDR1 LNHDA, CDR2 SQIVND (reference sequence). This CDR3 contains 13 residues. V was shortened by 4 bases and J by 10 bases, with 11 bases between the two germline ends. The DNA read from the CDR3 is TGTGCCAGTAGTAGTCAGGGAGAATCACCC. This gives the protein CASSSQGESP. The whole CDR3 region reads CASSSQGESPLHF.